The sequence of this TCR beta chain was determined in a study of PD-1 blockade in mismatch repair-deficient tumors. Sequencing used immunoSEQ multiplex PCR; TCRdb keeps in-frame clones, though not all of them. The data show tens of thousands of clones, 81% seen once. This clone was counted a few times. The target antigen is unknown. Three pembrolizumab responders had their TCRs sequenced. Overall study results and limits: Tumor-resident clones, often absent from pretreatment blood, expanded after pembrolizumab and then contracted.

Per germline, CDR1 SGHTA and CDR2 FQGNSA. Trimming removed 5 bases from V and 6 bases from J, with 16 bases in between. The CDR3 extends over 14 amino acids. The sequences come from peripheral blood, collected 12 weeks after starting pembrolizumab. The sequence came from an adult with mismatch repair-deficient cancer. J is TRBJ1-2 and V is TRBV7-2; a possible D gene is TRBD1 (6 bases). CDR3 in amino acids: CASSRRDTLDGYTF. The CDR3 DNA sequence: TGTGCCAGCAGCAGACGGGACACCTTAGATGGCTACACCTTC. The full variable domain, in which reference TRBV7-2 and TRBJ1-2 provide the parts outside the CDR3, is GAGVSQSPSNKVTEKGKDVELRCDPISGHTALYWYRQSLGQGLEFLIYFQGNSAPDKSGLPSDRFSAERTGGSVSTLTIQRTQQEDSAVYLCASSRRDTLDGYTFGSGTRLTVV.